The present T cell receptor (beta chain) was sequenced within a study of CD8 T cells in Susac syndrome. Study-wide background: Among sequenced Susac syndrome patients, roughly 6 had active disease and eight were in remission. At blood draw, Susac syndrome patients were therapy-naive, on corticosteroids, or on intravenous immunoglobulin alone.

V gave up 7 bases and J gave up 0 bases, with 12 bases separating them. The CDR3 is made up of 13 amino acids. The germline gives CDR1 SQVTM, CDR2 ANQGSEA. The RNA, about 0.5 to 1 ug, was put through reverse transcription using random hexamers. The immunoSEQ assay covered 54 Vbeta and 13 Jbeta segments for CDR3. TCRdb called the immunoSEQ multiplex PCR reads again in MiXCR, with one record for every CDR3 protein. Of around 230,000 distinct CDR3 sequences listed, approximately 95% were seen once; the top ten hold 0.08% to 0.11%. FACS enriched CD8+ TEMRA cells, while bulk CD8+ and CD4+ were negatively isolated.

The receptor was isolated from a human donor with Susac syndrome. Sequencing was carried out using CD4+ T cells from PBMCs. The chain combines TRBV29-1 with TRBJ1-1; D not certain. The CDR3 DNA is TGCAGCGCCGGTGAGCAGTTGAACACTGAAGCTTTCTTT. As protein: CSAGEQLNTEAFF. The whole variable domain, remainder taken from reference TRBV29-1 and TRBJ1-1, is SAVISQKPSRDICQRGTSLTIQCQVDSQVTMMFWYRQQPGQSLTLIATANQGSEATYESGFVIDKFPISRPNLTFSTLTVSNMSPEDSSIYLCSAGEQLNTEAFFGQGTRLTVV.